The rows below give T cell receptor beta chains drawn from one sample of a study of blood T cell repertoires in COVID-19. Sequenced by immunoSEQ multiplex PCR; TCRdb stores in-frame clones only, minus some. The table lists approximately 120,000 clones, about four fifths of them singletons. The specimen sequenced was PBMCs or T cells enriched from blood (not recorded which). Receptor source: a man younger than 40 who had recovered from COVID-19. Each CDR3 is given with its conserved first and last residue. A D gene is named only where the DNA matches it firmly. Only part of the rows carry a size: once, few, many, or a class if the clone is expanded.

.,.,TRBV21-1,TRBJ1-3,TGTGCCAGCAGAACAGGGGGAGGTGGAAACACCATATATTTT,CASRTGGGGNTIYF
.,few,TRBV5-1,TRBJ1-2,TGCGCCAGCAGCTTGGACAAAAACTATGGCTACACCTTC,CASSLDKNYGYTF
.,.,TRBV24-1,TRBJ1-5,TGTGCCACCAGTATTCGACGACAGGCCAATCAGCCCCAGCATTTT,CATSIRRQANQPQHF
TRBD2,.,TRBV14,TRBJ2-1,TGTGCCAGCGGCCCTTGGGTAGCGGGGAGCAATGAGCAGTTCTTC,CASGPWVAGSNEQFF
.,.,TRBV19,TRBJ1-1,TGTGCCGTCCACGGGGGGCGAAGGACTGAAGCTTTCTTT,CAVHGGRRTEAFF
.,.,TRBV5-5,TRBJ1-6,TGTGCCAGCAGCCCTACCTTCAGGGCCCCCGATTCACCCCTCCACTTT,CASSPTFRAPDSPLHF
.,once,TRBV15,TRBJ2-1,TGTGCCACCAGCAGGCGAGCGAATGAGCAGTTCTTC,CATSRRANEQFF
.,.,TRBV9,TRBJ1-6,TGTGCCAGCAGCGTAGGCCGGGCCTCGGGGAATTCACCCCTCCACTTT,CASSVGRASGNSPLHF
TRBD2,.,TRBV7-9,TRBJ2-7,TGTGCCAGCAGCTTTGATAGCGGGAGTAATTCCGAGCAGTACTTC,CASSFDSGSNSEQYF
.,.,TRBV19,TRBJ1-2,TGTGCCAGTAGTATAGACGGAGGATTAATCTATGGCTACACCTTC,CASSIDGGLIYGYTF
.,.,TRBV25-1,TRBJ2-7,TGTGCCAGCAGTGATACGGAAGGGGCGGGGAGAGGTCGGTACGAGCAGTACTTC,CASSDTEGAGRGRYEQYF
.,.,TRBV19,TRBJ1-1,TGTGCCAGTAGTCTCCGGGGGAACACTGAAGCTTTCTTT,CASSLRGNTEAFF
.,once,TRBV21-1,TRBJ2-3,TGTGCCAGCAGCAAATTTGGTCTTCCGGGACAGGGGAAGGCAGATACGCAGTATTTT,CASSKFGLPGQGKADTQYF
.,.,TRBV2,TRBJ2-3,TGTGCCAGCAGTGAACTAGGCACAGATACGCAGTATTTT,CASSELGTDTQYF
TRBD1,.,TRBV11-2,TRBJ1-2,TGTGCCAGCAGCCCTCAGGGGGGCTATGGCTACACCTTC,CASSPQGGYGYTF
TRBD2,.,TRBV11-2,TRBJ2-1,TGTGCCAGCAGCCCTACGGGAGGGCCTGGGTCCTACAATGAGCAGTTCTTC,CASSPTGGPGSYNEQFF
.,.,TRBV28,TRBJ1-6,TGTGCCAGCAGAACAGGGTCTCCCAATAATTCACCCCTCCACTTT,CASRTGSPNNSPLHF
TRBD2,.,TRBV6-5,TRBJ2-1,TGTGCCAGCAGTTACTCGGCGGGAGTCTCCTACAATGAGCAGTTCTTC,CASSYSAGVSYNEQFF
TRBD1,once,TRBV18,TRBJ2-1,TGTGCCAGCTCAGCACAGGGGGACTACAATGAGCAGTTCTTC,CASSAQGDYNEQFF
TRBD2,.,TRBV11-2,TRBJ2-2,TGTGCCAGCAACACTTTTCTAGCGGGCAACACCGGGGAGCTGTTTTTT,CASNTFLAGNTGELFF
.,.,TRBV9,TRBJ2-3,TGTGCCAGCAGCCTAACCAACGGGGGAGTAACAGATACGCAGTATTTT,CASSLTNGGVTDTQYF
TRBD2,.,TRBV7-2,TRBJ2-3,TGTGCCAGCAGCCCCCGACTAGCGGGTAGCACAGATACGCAGTATTTT,CASSPRLAGSTDTQYF
TRBD1,.,TRBV6-2/TRBV6-3,TRBJ1-1,TGTGCCAGCAGCGACAGGGGTGGGAGTACTGAAGCTTTCTTT,CASSDRGGSTEAFF
.,.,TRBV25-1,TRBJ2-5,TGTGCCAGCAGTGAATTCTCCGCGCGCCGGGGCCAAGAGACCCAGTACTTC,CASSEFSARRGQETQYF
.,.,TRBV18,TRBJ1-1,TGTGCCAGCTCACCAGGAGAAATAGGACACCTCGAAGCTTTCTTT,CASSPGEIGHLEAFF
TRBD2,.,TRBV27,TRBJ2-3,TGTGCCAGCGGGAGGGACGTTGCAAGTCTAGCAGCTAGCACAGATACGCAGTATTTT,CASGRDVASLAASTDTQYF
.,.,TRBV7-9,TRBJ2-7,TGTGCCAGCAGCTTAAGGACTCCCAGGGGTGAATACGAGCAGTACTTC,CASSLRTPRGEYEQYF
.,.,TRBV5-1,TRBJ2-1,TGCGCCAGCAGCGAGGGGGTAACTAATGAGCAGTTCTTC,CASSEGVTNEQFF
TRBD2,.,TRBV11-2,TRBJ2-3,TGTGCCAGCAGCTTAGATCTGACTAGCGGCTACATCACAGATACGCAGTATTTT,CASSLDLTSGYITDTQYF
TRBD1,.,TRBV6-1,TRBJ1-2,TGTGCCAGCAGTACCCCCCGGGACAGTTACTATGGCTACACCTTC,CASSTPRDSYYGYTF
.,.,TRBV5-1,TRBJ1-1,TGCGCCAGCAGCTTGGCACCGGACAGCACTGAAGCTTTCTTT,CASSLAPDSTEAFF
.,.,TRBV7-9,TRBJ2-1,TGTGCCAGCAGCTTAGGGGGAGGACCCTACAATGAGCAGTTCTTC,CASSLGGGPYNEQFF
TRBD1,.,TRBV6-5,TRBJ2-1,TGTGCCAGCCAGCGGGACAGGGAGGGTGAGCAGTTCTTC,CASQRDREGEQFF
TRBD2,.,TRBV19,TRBJ2-2,TGTGCCAGTAGTATAGGCGGGAGGGGGACCGGGGAGCTGTTTTTT,CASSIGGRGTGELFF
.,.,TRBV10-1,TRBJ2-3,TGCGCCAGCAGTGACCTGACAGGAAGCACAGATACGCAGTATTTT,CASSDLTGSTDTQYF
.,.,TRBV6-5,TRBJ1-1,TGTGCCAGCAGTAAACAGGAAATGAACACTGAAGCTTTCTTT,CASSKQEMNTEAFF
.,.,TRBV18,TRBJ2-5,TGTGCCAGCTCACCACCGAGCGTTCAAGAGACCCAGTACTTC,CASSPPSVQETQYF
TRBD1,.,TRBV19,TRBJ2-5,TGTGCCAGTAGCACATCCGTGACAGGGGGATTGAAGACCCAGTACTTC,CASSTSVTGGLKTQYF
.,.,TRBV19,TRBJ1-2,TGTGCCAGTACCCCCGAGCCTAACTATGGCTACACCTTC,CASTPEPNYGYTF
.,few,TRBV5-1,TRBJ2-1,TGCGCCAGCAGCTTGGAGGGGCTCAACAATGAGCAGTTCTTC,CASSLEGLNNEQFF
TRBD1,.,TRBV6-5,TRBJ1-5,TGTGCCAGCAGCAACAGGGGGCGGGACAATCAGCCCCAGCATTTT,CASSNRGRDNQPQHF
TRBD1,.,TRBV9,TRBJ2-7,TGTGCCAGCAGCGTAGACAGGGGGGCCTACGAGCAGTACTTC,CASSVDRGAYEQYF
TRBD1,.,TRBV7-9,TRBJ1-2,TGTGCCAGCAGCTTAGAGTTAACAGGGGGGCATGGCTACACCTTC,CASSLELTGGHGYTF
.,.,TRBV29-1,TRBJ1-1,TGCAGCGTTGATCAGGCAGTGAACACTGAAGCTTTCTTT,CSVDQAVNTEAFF
TRBD2,once,TRBV3-1/TRBV3-2,TRBJ2-3,TGTGCCAGCAGCCAGGGACTAGCGGGGCCCAGGGGAGATACGCAGTATTTT,CASSQGLAGPRGDTQYF
TRBD1,once,TRBV5-4,TRBJ2-5,TGTGCCAGCAGCTTACTTCAGGGGGTGGGGACGGAGACCCAGTACTTC,CASSLLQGVGTETQYF
.,once,TRBV5-1,TRBJ1-5,TGCGCCAGCAAAAGGGACTCTAGCAATCAGCCCCAGCATTTT,CASKRDSSNQPQHF
.,.,TRBV10-3,TRBJ1-2,TGTGCCATCAGCCCGGGACAAGGGAACTATGGCTACACCTTC,CAISPGQGNYGYTF
.,.,TRBV30,TRBJ1-4,TGTGCCTGGAGTGCCGTATTGTATGAAAAACTGTTTTTT,CAWSAVLYEKLFF